The text below deals with one T cell receptor beta chain. As yet, its antigen is unknown. It was patients with CD8+CD57+ cell expansion by flow cytometry who were chosen for sequencing. Therapy had not been given to patients before blood sampling. With V trimmed by 2 bases and J by 3 bases, 4 bases remained unmatched. This CDR3 is built from 15 residues. Germline assignment: CDR1 SGDLS and CDR2 YYNGEE. Genomic DNA served as template for TCR beta VDJ and CDR3 profiling. TCRdb fed the reads into MiXCR, producing one record per CDR3 protein. In the table there are 170,000 or so distinct CDR3 sequences, 48% of which are singletons. The record originates from a study of CD8+CD57+ T cells in acquired aplastic anemia. Background on the study: DNA per sorted CD4+ or CD8+ sample ranged roughly 0.17 to 27.4 ug, averaging roughly 3.2 ug.

General study findings and limits: A set of twenty-nine CD8+ CDR3 sequences was shared between patients and controls, and these sequences appeared highly expressed in patients. The CD8+ Simpson's diversity of patients and controls was not significantly different.

This clonotype was sampled from a human donor with aplastic anemia. Material: sorted CD4+, CD8+, or CD8+CD57+ T cells (not recorded which) from PBMCs. The rearrangement joins TRBV9 to TRBJ2-3; the match to TRBD1 covers 9 bases. The CDR3 here is CASSVGGQGTDTQYF. The CDR3 DNA sequence: TGTGCCAGCAGCGTTGGGGGACAGGGTACAGATACGCAGTATTTT.